This TCR beta chain was observed in a study of shared T cell receptors in the human thymus. After removal of 3 bases from V and 6 bases from J, the junction contained 10 bases not matched to a gene. Germline values: CDR1 SGHTA, CDR2 FQGTGA. The CDR3 runs 16 residues. The method was immunoSEQ multiplex PCR; TCRdb's version includes in-frame clones alone and lacks a portion of them. Of some 720,000 clones listed, over 75% are singletons. This sample also belongs to another study, concerning human thymus T cells.

Sequencing was carried out using thymocytes. V gene TRBV7-3 combines with J gene TRBJ2-7; 11 bases agree with TRBD1. The source is a boy in the first two years of life with a congenital heart defect. The CDR3 is CASSFPGTGGRVEQYF. The CDR3 DNA is TGTGCCAGCAGCTTTCCCGGGACAGGGGGTCGAGTCGAGCAGTACTTC.